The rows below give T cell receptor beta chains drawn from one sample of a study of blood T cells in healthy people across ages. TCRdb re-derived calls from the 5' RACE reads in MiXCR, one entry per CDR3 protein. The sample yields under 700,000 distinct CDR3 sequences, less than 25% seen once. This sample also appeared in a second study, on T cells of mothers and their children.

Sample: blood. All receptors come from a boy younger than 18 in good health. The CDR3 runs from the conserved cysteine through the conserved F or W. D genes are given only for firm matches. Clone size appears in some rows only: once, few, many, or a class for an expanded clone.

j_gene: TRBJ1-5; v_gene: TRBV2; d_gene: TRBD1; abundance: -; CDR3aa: CASSWDSQFNQPQHF; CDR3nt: TGTGCCAGCAGCTGGGACAGCCAATTCAATCAGCCCCAGCATTTT
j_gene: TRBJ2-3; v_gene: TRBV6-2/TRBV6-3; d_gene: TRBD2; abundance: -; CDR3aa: CASSYPRTSGGSTTDTQYF; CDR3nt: TGTGCCAGCAGTTACCCCCGGACTAGCGGGGGGTCGACGACAGATACGCAGTATTTT
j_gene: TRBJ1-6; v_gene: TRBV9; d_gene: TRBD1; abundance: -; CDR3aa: CASSEGQGYSPLHF; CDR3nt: TGTGCCAGCAGCGAGGGACAGGGGTATTCACCCCTCCACTTT
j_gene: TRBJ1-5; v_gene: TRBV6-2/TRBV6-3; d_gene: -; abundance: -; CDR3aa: CASCAVGTHGNPPQHF; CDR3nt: TGTGCCAGCTGCGCGGTAGGGACTCATGGCAATCCGCCCCAGCATTTT
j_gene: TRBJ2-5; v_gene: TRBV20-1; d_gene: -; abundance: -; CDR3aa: CSARDQGGRWETQYF; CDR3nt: TGCAGTGCTAGAGATCAGGGGGGCAGGTGGGAGACCCAGTACTTC
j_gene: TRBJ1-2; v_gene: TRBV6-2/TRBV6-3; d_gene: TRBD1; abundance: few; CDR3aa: CASKVRGTVYSNYGYTF; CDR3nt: TGTGCCAGCAAAGTTCGGGGGACAGTCTATTCTAACTATGGCTACACCTTC
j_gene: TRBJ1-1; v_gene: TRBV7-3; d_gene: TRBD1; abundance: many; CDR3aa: CASSPWTGMNTEAFF; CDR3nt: TGTGCCAGCAGCCCATGGACAGGGATGAACACTGAAGCTTTCTTT
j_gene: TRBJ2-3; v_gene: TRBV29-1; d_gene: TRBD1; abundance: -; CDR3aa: CSATDRGLFADTQYF; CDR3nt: TGCAGCGCGACGGACAGGGGGCTTTTCGCAGATACGCAGTATTTT
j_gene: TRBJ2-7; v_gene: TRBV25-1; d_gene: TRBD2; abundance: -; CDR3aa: CASSDSREKYYEQYF; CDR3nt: TGTGCCAGCAGTGACTCGCGGGAGAAATACTACGAGCAGTACTTC
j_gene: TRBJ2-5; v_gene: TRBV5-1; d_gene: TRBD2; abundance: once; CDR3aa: CASSLAGTAGEGETQYF; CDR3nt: TGCGCCAGCAGCTTGGCCGGTACAGCGGGAGAGGGGGAGACCCAGTACTTC
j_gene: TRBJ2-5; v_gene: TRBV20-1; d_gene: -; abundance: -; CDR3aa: CSARYKGREWYQETQYF; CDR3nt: TGCAGTGCTAGATACAAAGGCCGGGAGTGGTACCAAGAGACCCAGTACTTC
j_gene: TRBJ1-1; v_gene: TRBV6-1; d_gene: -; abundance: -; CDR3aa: CASSDSLGTEAFF; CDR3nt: TGTGCCAGCAGTGATTCGTTGGGCACTGAAGCTTTCTTT
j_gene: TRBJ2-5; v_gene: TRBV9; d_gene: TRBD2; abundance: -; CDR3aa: CASSVAGLAGVNERFF; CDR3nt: TGTGCCAGCAGCGTAGCCGGACTAGCGGGGGTAAATGAGCGGTTCTTC
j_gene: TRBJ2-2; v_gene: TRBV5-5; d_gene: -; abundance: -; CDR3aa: CASSLGLVNTGELFF; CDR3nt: TGTGCCAGCAGCCTAGGGTTAGTGAACACCGGGGAGCTGTTTTTT
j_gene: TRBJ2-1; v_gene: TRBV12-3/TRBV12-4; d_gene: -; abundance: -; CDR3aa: CASSLAVGPYNEQFF; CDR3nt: TGTGCCAGCAGTTTAGCTGTCGGCCCCTACAATGAGCAGTTCTTC